The subject of this entry is one T cell receptor (beta chain). What antigen it recognizes has not been identified. No qualities accompany the bases; no much larger clone lies one base away. This specimen's time point label, per the study, means: eleven to twelve months on ibrutinib. For TCR beta library preparation, 1.5 to 2 micrograms of genomic DNA was extracted from cryopreserved PBMCs. Longitudinal blood samples from CLL patients on ibrutinib monotherapy underwent high-throughput TCR beta sequencing. The patients took part in an open-label, single-center phase 2 trial of ibrutinib monotherapy. The source of the sample is a study of cytotoxic CD8 clonotypes in ibrutinib-treated CLL (dated by TCRdb to about 2021). A note on the overall study: The cohort had some eleven relapsed/refractory and approximately 15 treatment-naive patients; some 17 were IGHV unmutated. Longitudinal samples were available for about 30% of the roughly 86 trial participants. Every remission and progressive disease sample was obtained while ibrutinib was still being received by the patients. Responses were partial in around 24 patients and complete in 2; after median 68 months follow-up, some 15 stayed in remission and 12 progressed. Cryopreserved peripheral blood mononuclear cells were collected at three points: before therapy, at response, and at either sustained remission or disease progression. The response samples were drawn at a median of approximately 11 months into treatment, with a range of about 6 to 36 months. Samples averaged approximately 250,000 productive templates and some 96,000 productive rearrangements. Results the study describes overall, beyond this receptor: Public clonotypes were rare and either shrank or stayed stable during treatment, and the rise in clonality at ibrutinib response reflected expansion of private clonotypes. At baseline, clonality was higher than in age-matched healthy donors and showed a strong correlation with circulating CD8+ T-cell counts. Clonality rose at ibrutinib response, remained stable during sustained remission, and dropped back toward baseline at progression. Lymph node repertoires were not examined, and the timing of sampling was not matched between patients in sustained remission and those whose disease progressed.

From a lookup of the germline V gene, CDR1 and CDR2 are SNHLY and FYNNEI. The CDR3 spans 15 residues, from the cysteine through the phenylalanine. Just the 45-base CDR3 DNA is kept, in frame starting at base 1. Here V drops 5 bases and J drops 4 bases, and the junction holds 6 bases not matched to any gene. The goal of deep resolution MiSeq sequencing was a depth between 1 in 1 million and 1 in 200,000 T cells, and coverage averaged 10x per clonotype. The immunoSEQ hsTCRB Kit was used to generate TCR beta libraries. Under the source paper's analysis protocol: The data were analyzed with ImmunoSEQ Analyzer and ImmunoSEQ Data Assistant, and V, D and J gene assignments followed IMGT definitions. Clonality, with values ranging from 0 to 1, was calculated as one minus the normalized Shannon entropy of productive rearrangement frequencies. Only overrepresented clonotypes making up at least 0.05% of each patient's repertoire were included in the public clonotype analysis. About a dozen age-matched healthy donor repertoires from immuneACCESS served as clonality controls. TCRdb mirrors the immuneACCESS table, restricted to in-frame sequences. Some clones are absent from its copies; in checked studies, under half trace to an unresolved V gene, and the reason for the others is unknown. D and trimming come from the DNA, and the V and J calls and clone size come from that table. This sample comprises around 200,000 clones, roughly 73% of them detected only once. The ten largest clones add up to approximately 10% of the sample.

This sample comprised PBMCs, obtained after 12 months of ibrutinib treatment. Recombination connected TRBV2 to TRBJ2-5, and TRBD2 matches 11 of the central bases. The TCR sequence derives from a human donor with chronic lymphocytic leukemia. DNA sequence: TGTGCCAGCAGTCCCAGACTAGCGGGGCGAGAGACCCAGTACTTC. This codes for CASSPRLAGRETQYF.